A selection of T cell receptor beta chains follows, all from one sample in a study of OX40 agonist ivuxolimab in advanced cancers. Method: immunoSEQ multiplex PCR; TCRdb's copy keeps in-frame clones and lacks some. The sample shows over 80,000 clones, 80% to 90% of them seen only once. This specimen consisted of CD4+ or CD8+ T cells sorted from blood, obtained in a trial of the OX40 agonist ivuxolimab. These receptors were collected from an adult with an advanced solid tumor such as melanoma, head and neck, liver or kidney cancer. CDR3s include the opening cysteine and the closing phenylalanine or tryptophan. D genes are given only for firm matches. Some rows mark clone size as missing; the rest say once, few, many or name a class of expanded clone.

clone_size,j_call,v_call,d_call,cdr3_nt,cdr3_aa
NA,TRBJ1-1,TRBV28,TRBD1,TGTGCCAGCAGTTCCGGACAGGGATATGAAGCTTTCTTT,CASSSGQGYEAFF
NA,TRBJ1-4,TRBV27,NA,TGTGCCAGCGGAGGCCGGACAGCAAATGAAAAACTGTTTTTT,CASGGRTANEKLFF
NA,TRBJ2-7,TRBV18,NA,TGTGCCAGCTCACCAAGAAGCGACCCGACTGTCCACGAGCAGTACTTC,CASSPRSDPTVHEQYF
medium-sized,TRBJ1-2,TRBV18,TRBD1,TGTGCCAGCTCACCGACAGGGGAAAATGGCTACACCTTC,CASSPTGENGYTF
NA,TRBJ2-6,TRBV19,NA,TGTGCCAGTAGTATCAACGGGATCTTCTCTGGGGCCAACGTCCTGACTTTC,CASSINGIFSGANVLTF
NA,TRBJ2-5,TRBV9,NA,TGTGCCAGCAGCGTAGGAGGTATCGGCCGGGGGGAGACCCAGTACTTC,CASSVGGIGRGETQYF
NA,TRBJ1-1,TRBV28,NA,TGTGCCAGCAGTTGGCTGGGCGGCGTGTCTCGGTCTCGCACTGAAGCTTTCTTT,CASSWLGGVSRSRTEAFF
NA,TRBJ2-2,TRBV4-3,TRBD1,TGCGCCAGCAGCCACGGACAGGGGAAAAACACCGGGGAGCTGTTTTTT,CASSHGQGKNTGELFF
few,TRBJ2-3,TRBV4-3,TRBD2,TGCGCCAGCAGCCAAGATACTAGCGGGAGGCAGTATTTT,CASSQDTSGRQYF
NA,TRBJ1-1,TRBV6-5,NA,TGTGCCAGCACCCCACCGGGCAGTAGGGGAACTGAAGCTTTCTTT,CASTPPGSRGTEAFF
NA,TRBJ2-1,TRBV4-1,NA,TGCGCCAGCAGCCTGAGTAAGGGGTACAATGAGCAGTTCTTC,CASSLSKGYNEQFF
NA,TRBJ2-3,TRBV7-9,TRBD2,TGTGCCAGCACGACTAGCGGGAGTGCAGATACGCAGTATTTT,CASTTSGSADTQYF
once,TRBJ1-3,TRBV28,NA,TGTGCCAGCAGTACGACAGGACCAGGAAACACCATATATTTT,CASSTTGPGNTIYF
NA,TRBJ2-1,TRBV2,TRBD2,TGTGCCAGCACAGCGACAGCGGGAGGGACCTACAATGAGCAGTTCTTC,CASTATAGGTYNEQFF
NA,TRBJ1-5,TRBV5-1,NA,TGCGCCAGCAGCTTGGGAGGTCCGGGAGGGCAGCCCCAGCATTTT,CASSLGGPGGQPQHF
once,TRBJ2-5,TRBV7-6,NA,TGTGCCAGCACCCAATATGGGGCTAGGGGCACGGAGACCCAGTACTTC,CASTQYGARGTETQYF
NA,TRBJ1-4,TRBV27,NA,TGTGCCAGCAGTTTGGCCCCTTTGACTAATGAAAAACTGTTTTTT,CASSLAPLTNEKLFF
NA,TRBJ2-5,TRBV29-1,TRBD2,TGCCGCGCGGGGCGGGGGGGCCGAGAGACCCAGTACTTC,CRAGRGGRETQYF
NA,TRBJ2-3,TRBV5-1,NA,TGCGCCAGCAGCTTGACCCCTAGCACAGATACGCAGTATTTT,CASSLTPSTDTQYF
NA,TRBJ1-5,TRBV27,NA,TGTGCCAGCAGTCCCAACGGCGGGGGAGGCCTGTTTCAGCCCCAGCATTTT,CASSPNGGGGLFQPQHF
NA,TRBJ1-4,TRBV7-9,NA,TGTGCCAGCAGCCGGGACAATCAAAAACTGTTTTTT,CASSRDNQKLFF
once,TRBJ1-3,TRBV5-1,NA,TGCGCCAGCAGCCCCCGGAGCGACTCTGGAAACACCATATATTTT,CASSPRSDSGNTIYF
NA,TRBJ1-1,TRBV19,NA,TGTGCCAGTAGTATTCTGGAGGTTGGCACTGAAGCTTTCTTT,CASSILEVGTEAFF
NA,TRBJ1-5,TRBV27,NA,TGTGCCAGCAAGCAGGGCTCCTATAGCAATCAGCCCCAGCATTTT,CASKQGSYSNQPQHF
NA,TRBJ1-2,TRBV2,TRBD1,TGTGCCAGCAAAACAGGGGGTATAAACTATGGCTACACCTTC,CASKTGGINYGYTF
NA,TRBJ2-3,TRBV2,TRBD2,TGTGCCAGCAGTAACCTAGCGGGAGCCACCACGGATACGCAGTATTTT,CASSNLAGATTDTQYF
NA,TRBJ2-1,TRBV6-1,NA,TGTGCCAGCACCCCCGGGACAACCTACAATGAGCAGTTCTTC,CASTPGTTYNEQFF
NA,TRBJ1-1,TRBV7-2,NA,TGTGCCAGCAGCCCTCTTCTACCCCCGGTTGAAGCTTTCTTT,CASSPLLPPVEAFF